This TCR beta chain was documented in a study of type 1 and type 2 diabetes patients. Roughly 9.7 milliliters of peripheral blood were collected from each participant. PCR was run on genomic DNA. Multiplex PCR with 30 forward and 13 reverse primers amplified the TCR beta CDR3. TCRdb reanalysed the multiplex PCR reads using MiXCR and keeps one entry per CDR3 protein. Here the sample spans fewer than 300,000 distinct CDR3 sequences, 47% being singletons. The ends were cut back, 2 bases at V and 5 bases at J, with 13 bases in the middle. Germline lookup yields CDR1 MNHNY and CDR2 SVGAGI (reference sequence). The CDR3 extends over 14 amino acids.

This clonotype originated in a man aged 18 to 30 with type 2 diabetes. The chain joins TRBV6-6 to TRBJ2-7; D gene ambiguous. The sequenced sample was peripheral blood mononuclear cells (PBMCs). The CDR3 DNA is TGTGCCAGCAGTTACGCTGAGACGAACCACGAGCAGTACTTC. Amino acid sequence: CASSYAETNHEQYF.